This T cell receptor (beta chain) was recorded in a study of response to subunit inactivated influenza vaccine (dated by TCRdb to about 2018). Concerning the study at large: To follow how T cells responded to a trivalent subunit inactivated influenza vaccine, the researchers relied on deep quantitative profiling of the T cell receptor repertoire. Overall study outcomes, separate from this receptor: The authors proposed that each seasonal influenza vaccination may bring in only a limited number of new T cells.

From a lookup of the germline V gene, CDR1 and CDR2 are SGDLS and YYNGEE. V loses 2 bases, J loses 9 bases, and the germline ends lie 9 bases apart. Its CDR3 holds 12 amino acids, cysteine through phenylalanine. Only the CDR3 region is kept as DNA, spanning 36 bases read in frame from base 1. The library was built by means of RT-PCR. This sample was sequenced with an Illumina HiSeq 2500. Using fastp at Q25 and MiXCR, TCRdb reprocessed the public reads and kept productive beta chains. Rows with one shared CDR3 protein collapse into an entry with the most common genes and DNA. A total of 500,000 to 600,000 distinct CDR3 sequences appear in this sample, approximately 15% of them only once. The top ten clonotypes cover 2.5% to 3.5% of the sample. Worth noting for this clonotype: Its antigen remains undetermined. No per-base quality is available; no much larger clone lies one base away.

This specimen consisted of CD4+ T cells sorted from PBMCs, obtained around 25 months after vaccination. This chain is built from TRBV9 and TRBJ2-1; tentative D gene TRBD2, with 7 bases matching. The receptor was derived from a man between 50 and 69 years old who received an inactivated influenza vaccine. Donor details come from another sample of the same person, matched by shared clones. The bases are TGTGCCAGCAGCGTGAGGGGGGGTGAGCAGTTCTTC. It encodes CASSVRGGEQFF. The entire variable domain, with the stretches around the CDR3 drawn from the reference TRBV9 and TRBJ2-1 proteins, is DSGVTQTPKHLITATGQRVTLRCSPRSGDLSVYWYQQSLDQGLQFLIQYYNGEERAKGNILERFSAQQFPDLHSELNLSSLELGDSALYFCASSVRGGEQFFGPGTRLTVL.